Shown below are 25 T cell receptor beta chains from a single sample sequenced in a study of blood T cell repertoires in COVID-19. The assay was immunoSEQ multiplex PCR, and TCRdb's table has in-frame clones only and misses some. There are 100,000 to 150,000 clones in the sample; 90% occur only once, and 3.5% to 4.5% lies in the top ten. Material for sequencing was peripheral blood. The receptor set was obtained from a woman aged 60-75 years with COVID-19, enrolled during active disease.

CDR3 residues: CASSPRGGTQETQYF. The CDR3 coding sequence is TGTGCCAGCAGCCCCCGTGGAGGAACCCAAGAGACCCAGTACTTC. The genes are TRBV7-6 and TRBJ2-5; weak D call: TRBD2 (5 bases). Deletions cut 5 bases from V and 1 base from J, with 14 bases between. This CDR3 spans 15 amino acids. Germline lookup yields CDR1 SGHVS and CDR2 FNYEAQ.

The V gene is TRBV3-1 (or the pseudogene TRBV3-2), the J gene TRBJ1-1; 8 nucleotides line up with TRBD1. This CDR3 contains 13 residues. CDR1 is LGHDT and CDR2 is YNNKEL in the germline V gene (reference sequence). V was pared by 3 bases and J by 4 bases, with 1 base of the junction left unmatched. The CDR3: CASSHTGGTEAFF. DNA of the CDR3: TGTGCCAGCAGCCACACAGGGGGCACTGAAGCTTTCTTT.

V is TRBV6-5 and J is TRBJ2-1; 10 bases fit TRBD1. This CDR3 is built from 14 residues. V was pared by 8 bases and J by 5 bases, with 6 bases of the junction left unmatched. Germline CDR1 reads MNHEY; CDR2 reads SVGAGI. CDR3 protein: CASRWTGGNNEQFF. The CDR3 DNA reads as TGTGCCAGCCGCTGGACAGGGGGGAACAATGAGCAGTTCTTC.

The chain has TRBV18 and TRBJ2-7; D may be TRBD2 (5 bases). The V gene lost 0 bases and the J gene lost 1 base, with 10 bases spanning the gap. Per germline, CDR1 KGHSH and CDR2 LQKENI. CDR3 length equals 15 residues. CDR3 sequence reads: CASSPPISDSYEQYF. CDR3 sequence (DNA): TGTGCCAGCTCACCACCGATTAGCGATTCCTACGAGCAGTACTTC.

This chain connects TRBV11-3 to TRBJ2-7; the match to TRBD2 covers 14 bases. The CDR3 totals 15 residues. CDR1 is SGHNT and CDR2 is YENEEA in the germline V gene. J lost 6 bases, V lost 4 bases, and 5 bases had no gene match. CDR3 region: CASSSGLAGGSEQYF. CDR3 nucleotide sequence: TGTGCCAGCAGCTCCGGACTAGCGGGGGGATCCGAGCAGTACTTC.

This sequence joins TRBV15 and TRBJ1-4; 8 bases map to TRBD1. Germline CDR1 and CDR2: LNHNV and YYDKDF (reference sequence). Trimming removed 5 bases from V and 4 bases from J; junction bases left unmatched: 9. This CDR3 spans 16 amino acids. The CDR3, as DNA: TGTGCCACCAGCCGAGGGACAGGAGCGGGTAATGAAAAACTGTTTTTT. Translated: CATSRGTGAGNEKLFF. The complete variable domain, with remaining parts taken from reference TRBV15 and TRBJ1-4, reads DAMVIQNPRYQVTQFGKPVTLSCSQTLNHNVMYWYQQKSSQAPKLLFHYYDKDFNNEADTPDNFQSRRPNTSFCFLDIRSPGLGDTAMYLCATSRGTGAGNEKLFFGSGTQLSVL.

V usage is TRBV5-4 and J usage is TRBJ1-6; TRBD1 matches at 8 bases. The length of the CDR3 is 14 residues. V lost 4 bases to trimming and J lost 7 bases; unmatched junction nucleotides: 4. CDR1 is SGHNT, CDR2 YYREEE, per germline (reference sequence). Here the CDR3 DNA reads TGTGCCAGCAGCGGGACAGGCCCGAATTCACCCCTCCACTTT. This gives the protein CASSGTGPNSPLHF.

This chain joins TRBV29-1 and TRBJ2-7; D is perhaps TRBD1 (6 bases). The CDR3 loop spans 12 amino acids. Germline CDR1 reads SQVTM; CDR2 reads ANQGSEA. The V end was cut by 1 base, the J end by 3 bases, with 7 bases between. The CDR3: CSVEVQGYEQYF. CDR3 sequence (DNA): TGCAGCGTTGAAGTACAGGGCTACGAGCAGTACTTC.

The CDR3 region is CASSQMGAIVGTQYF. CDR3 DNA sequence: TGCGCCAGCAGCCAAATGGGAGCCATTGTTGGTACGCAGTATTTT. This chain uses TRBV4-1 with TRBJ2-3; perhaps TRBD2 as D (5 bases). Trimming removed 2 bases from V and 8 bases from J, with 17 bases in between. The length of the CDR3 is 15 residues. Germline V CDR1 and CDR2: MGHRA, YSYEKL.

The chain recombines TRBV27 with TRBJ2-7, with no clear D. Germline V CDR1 and CDR2: MNHEY, SMNVEV (reference sequence). Trimming took off 6 bases at V and 0 bases at J, with 12 bases between the two ends. The length of the CDR3 is 14 residues. This chain's CDR3 is CASRASFTSYEQYF. The CDR3 bases are TGTGCCAGCAGAGCGAGCTTTACCTCCTACGAGCAGTACTTC.

This rearrangement joins TRBV3-1 (or the pseudogene TRBV3-2) to TRBJ1-3; D uncertain. Germline CDR1 reads LGHDT; CDR2 reads YNNKEL (reference sequence). With 1 base removed from V and 2 bases from J, the gap between germline ends came to 9 bases. This CDR3 has 15 residues. DNA of the CDR3: TGTGCCAGCAGCCAAGGGACTGGGGCTGGAAACACCATATATTTT. It translates to CASSQGTGAGNTIYF.

The chain is built from TRBV19 and TRBJ1-5, with a tentative D call TRBD1 (5 bases). Trimming stripped 3 bases from V and 3 bases from J, with 15 bases between. The CDR3 covers 16 residues. In germline, CDR1 is LNHDA, CDR2 SQIVND (reference sequence). The CDR3: CASSIWGGQYNQPQHF. For the CDR3, the DNA is TGTGCCAGTAGTATCTGGGGGGGTCAGTACAATCAGCCCCAGCATTTT.

The V gene is TRBV7-8, the J gene TRBJ2-7; D is perhaps TRBD2 (5 bases). Germline CDR1 SGHVS, CDR2 FQNEAQ. The V and J ends lost 1 base and 2 bases respectively, with 12 bases between them. The CDR3 extends over 15 amino acids. The CDR3 spells CASSLVGDGTYEQYF. The DNA of the CDR3 is TGTGCCAGCAGCTTAGTTGGCGACGGGACCTACGAGCAGTACTTC.

This chain joins TRBV6-2 or TRBV6-3 and TRBJ1-1; 9 bases fit TRBD1. The V gene's germline CDR1 is MNHEY and CDR2 SVGEGT. This CDR3 is built from 16 residues. The trim removed 2 bases at V and 3 bases at J, leaving 7 bases unmatched. The CDR3 spells CASSYGTGIRYTEAFF. The DNA of the CDR3 is TGTGCCAGCAGTTACGGGACAGGGATAAGGTACACTGAAGCTTTCTTT.

CDR3 in amino acids: CATSRDRTRAGNTIYF. For the CDR3, the DNA is TGTGCCACCAGCAGAGACAGGACAAGGGCTGGAAACACCATATATTTT. The chain combines TRBV15 with TRBJ1-3; D is perhaps TRBD1 (5 bases). This CDR3 comprises 16 residues. V was pared by 0 bases and J by 2 bases, with 11 bases between. CDR1 LNHNV and CDR2 YYDKDF come from the germline V gene (reference sequence).

The CDR3 nucleotides read TGCGCCAGCAGTCTGATGGGGAGCTCTAACTATGGCTACACCTTC. This translates into CASSLMGSSNYGYTF. The genes are TRBV4-3 and TRBJ1-2; D ambiguous. The CDR3 extends over 15 amino acids. Germline CDR1 LGHNA, CDR2 YSLEER. V lost 6 bases, J lost 0 bases, and 14 bases lay in between.

The CDR3 nucleotides are TGTGCCATCAGCAATGACAGGGACAAAAACATTCAGTACTTC. Its translation: CAISNDRDKNIQYF. The V call is TRBV10-3, the J call TRBJ2-4, with 7 nucleotides matching TRBD1. This CDR3 is 14 amino acids long. Germline-derived CDR1 and CDR2 are ENHRY and SYGVKD. The trim removed 6 bases at V and 3 bases at J, leaving 5 bases unmatched.

The chain combines TRBV18 with TRBJ2-7; 7 nucleotides agree with TRBD1. The trim removed 3 bases at V and 6 bases at J, leaving 17 bases unmatched. In germline, CDR1 is KGHSH, CDR2 LQKENI. The CDR3 loop spans 17 amino acids. The CDR3 loop reads CASSPQNRGRLNGEQYF. The CDR3 DNA reads TGTGCCAGCTCACCCCAAAACAGGGGTAGGTTGAACGGCGAGCAGTACTTC.

The J gene is TRBJ2-3, the V gene TRBV6-5, with D hard to call. CDR3 length: 15 residues. With 2 bases removed from V and 2 bases from J, the gap between germline ends came to 11 bases. Per germline, CDR1 MNHEY and CDR2 SVGAGI. The CDR3 sequence is CASSYESVVTDTQYF. CDR3 nucleotide sequence: TGTGCCAGCAGTTACGAGAGCGTAGTCACAGATACGCAGTATTTT.

The chain has TRBV27 and TRBJ1-4, with D possibly being TRBD1 (6 bases). The V end lost 5 bases, the J end lost 2 bases, and 9 bases lay between the germline ends. Germline V lookup: CDR1 MNHEY, CDR2 SMNVEV (reference sequence). There are 14 residues in the CDR3. The CDR3: CASSPQGTNEKLFF. Written as DNA, the CDR3 is TGTGCCAGCAGTCCCCAGGGGACTAATGAAAAACTGTTTTTT.

The CDR3 sequence: CASSASWGDTDTQYF. The CDR3 nucleotides are TGTGCCAGCAGCGCCTCGTGGGGGGACACAGATACGCAGTATTTT. The chain uses TRBV7-3 and TRBJ2-3; possible D gene TRBD2, 6 bases. This CDR3 spans 15 amino acids. Germline V gene lookup returns CDR1 SGHTA and CDR2 FQGTGA. Trimming pared 5 bases from V and 2 bases from J, leaving 14 bases between.

The rearrangement links TRBV5-8 to TRBJ2-3; tentative D call: TRBD2 (6 bases). The V end was cut by 2 bases, the J end by 0 bases, with 10 bases between. Germline loops: CDR1 SGHTS, CDR2 YDEGEE. This CDR3 region has 15 residues. CDR3 coding DNA: TGTGCCAGCAGCTTTAAACTAGCTAGCACAGATACGCAGTATTTT. This codes for CASSFKLASTDTQYF.

The chain recombines TRBV29-1 with TRBJ1-1, with D unresolved. Trimming removed 2 bases from V and 3 bases from J, with 10 bases in between. The CDR3 runs to 13 residues. Germline loops: CDR1 SQVTM, CDR2 ANQGSEA. The chain's CDR3 is CSVELRLDTEAFF. In DNA, the CDR3 is TGCAGCGTTGAACTTAGACTGGACACTGAAGCTTTCTTT.

The chain employs TRBV27 and TRBJ2-2; D perhaps matches TRBD2 (5 bases). CDR3 size: 17 residues. The V gene lost 2 bases and the J gene lost 0 bases, with 13 bases spanning the gap. Germline CDR1 is MNHEY and CDR2 is SMNVEV (reference sequence). The CDR3 region is CASSLNRPGSNTGELFF. In DNA, the CDR3 is TGTGCCAGCAGTTTAAATCGACCGGGATCGAACACCGGGGAGCTGTTTTTT.

The chain employs TRBV12-3 or TRBV12-4 and TRBJ1-2; 8 bases are a match to TRBD1. This CDR3 has 13 residues. V shed 1 base and J 9 bases; nucleotides not matched to a gene: 4. This CDR3 reads CASSLGTGRCYTF. The DNA for the CDR3 is TGTGCCAGCAGTTTAGGGACAGGGCGTTGCTACACCTTC.